This T cell receptor beta chain was sequenced for a study of cytomegalovirus exposure and HLA in healthy donors. Study-level information: In an earlier analysis, approximately 120 million unique TCR beta sequences were found from some 200 million T cells.

Between the trimmed V and J ends, which lost 3 bases and 3 bases, there was a span of 13 bases. The CDR3 is made up of 15 amino acids. Germline CDR1 is MDHEN and CDR2 is SYDVKM. In the PCR, 60 Vbeta and 13 Jbeta primers were used. The data were produced by immunoSEQ multiplex PCR, yet TCRdb's version contains in-frame clones alone and is incomplete. The repertoire has approximately 74,000 clones, around three quarters of them found once; the top ten carry approximately 7.3%. As regards this clone: The antigen is not known.

Study-wide results and caveats: One variant, a missense change in DCLRE1C, was linked in a later analysis to TCR beta V- and J-gene trimming. For most TCR beta V segments, an earlier analysis put the productive rate at about 87% or about 30% of the time.

The material sequenced was PBMCs. The chain combines TRBV28 with TRBJ2-3, with D perhaps matching TRBD1 (5 bases). This TCR was sampled from a woman aged 40 to 50 in good health and CMV-seronegative. In DNA form, the CDR3 reads TGTGCCAGCAGTTTGGCACTAACAGGTACAGATACGCAGTATTTT. Encoded protein: CASSLALTGTDTQYF.